This T cell receptor (beta chain) was captured in a study of T-cell memory formation after mild COVID-19. Background on the study: Largely, the TCR clusters proved donor specific.

Whole-study results and caveats: For second-wave clones that peaked at day 37, SARS-CoV-2 specificity went unverified. Clones that contracted from day 15 to 85 had balanced CD4/CD8; later expanders were CD4+ biased. Researchers report contracting CD4+ clones mostly in CM and EM, with CD8+ clones in EMRA.

This CDR3 has 14 amino acids. The V gene lost 1 base and the J gene lost 5 bases, with 11 bases spanning the gap. From germline, CDR1 is LGHNT and CDR2 FRNRAP. To note about this clonotype: Its antigen is undetermined.

One entry per CDR3 protein, called by TCRdb with MiXCR from the 5' RACE reads. The sample includes 470,000 or so distinct CDR3 sequences, roughly 18% of them seen just once. Source material: PBMCs or a T cell subset sorted from them (not recorded which). The sequence was obtained from a man younger than 35 who had mild COVID-19 (a few samples of this study predate the infection). Cell type and time point are not known. V and J are TRBV12-5 and TRBJ1-2, with a tentative D call TRBD1 (6 bases). The CDR3 DNA sequence: TGTGCTAGTGGTTTGGGCCAGGGGTATTATGGCTACACCTTC. Its protein is CASGLGQGYYGYTF.